The sequence of this T cell receptor (beta chain) was determined in a study of cytomegalovirus exposure and HLA in healthy donors. Looking at the study overall: The roughly 120 validation repertoires, a later analysis reported, used the same platform as the 666 first-cohort repertoires. Whole-study findings and limits: The study labeled fewer than 200 TCR beta chains cytomegalovirus-associated.

TCRdb keeps only in-frame clones here, not all; method: immunoSEQ multiplex PCR. This table holds 110,000 or so clones, more than 75% found once. Points on this clone: Its antigen is undetermined.

The V end was cut by 4 bases, the J end by 2 bases, with 11 bases between. CDR1 is GTSNPN and CDR2 is SVGIG in the germline V gene (reference sequence). The CDR3 has 13 residues. The sample was PBMCs. The rearrangement links TRBV30 to TRBJ1-1; no definite D call. This receptor was obtained from a man aged 18 to 30 in good health and CMV-seronegative. The CDR3, as DNA: TGTGCCTGGACCCGGGGAGCCAACACTGAAGCTTTCTTT. Protein product: CAWTRGANTEAFF. The full variable domain, completed using reference TRBV30 and TRBJ1-1, is SQTIHQWPATLVQPVGSPLSLECTVEGTSNPNLYWYRQAAGRGLQLLFYSVGIGQISSEVPQNLSASRPQDRQFILSSKKLLLSDSGFYLCAWTRGANTEAFFGQGTRLTVV.